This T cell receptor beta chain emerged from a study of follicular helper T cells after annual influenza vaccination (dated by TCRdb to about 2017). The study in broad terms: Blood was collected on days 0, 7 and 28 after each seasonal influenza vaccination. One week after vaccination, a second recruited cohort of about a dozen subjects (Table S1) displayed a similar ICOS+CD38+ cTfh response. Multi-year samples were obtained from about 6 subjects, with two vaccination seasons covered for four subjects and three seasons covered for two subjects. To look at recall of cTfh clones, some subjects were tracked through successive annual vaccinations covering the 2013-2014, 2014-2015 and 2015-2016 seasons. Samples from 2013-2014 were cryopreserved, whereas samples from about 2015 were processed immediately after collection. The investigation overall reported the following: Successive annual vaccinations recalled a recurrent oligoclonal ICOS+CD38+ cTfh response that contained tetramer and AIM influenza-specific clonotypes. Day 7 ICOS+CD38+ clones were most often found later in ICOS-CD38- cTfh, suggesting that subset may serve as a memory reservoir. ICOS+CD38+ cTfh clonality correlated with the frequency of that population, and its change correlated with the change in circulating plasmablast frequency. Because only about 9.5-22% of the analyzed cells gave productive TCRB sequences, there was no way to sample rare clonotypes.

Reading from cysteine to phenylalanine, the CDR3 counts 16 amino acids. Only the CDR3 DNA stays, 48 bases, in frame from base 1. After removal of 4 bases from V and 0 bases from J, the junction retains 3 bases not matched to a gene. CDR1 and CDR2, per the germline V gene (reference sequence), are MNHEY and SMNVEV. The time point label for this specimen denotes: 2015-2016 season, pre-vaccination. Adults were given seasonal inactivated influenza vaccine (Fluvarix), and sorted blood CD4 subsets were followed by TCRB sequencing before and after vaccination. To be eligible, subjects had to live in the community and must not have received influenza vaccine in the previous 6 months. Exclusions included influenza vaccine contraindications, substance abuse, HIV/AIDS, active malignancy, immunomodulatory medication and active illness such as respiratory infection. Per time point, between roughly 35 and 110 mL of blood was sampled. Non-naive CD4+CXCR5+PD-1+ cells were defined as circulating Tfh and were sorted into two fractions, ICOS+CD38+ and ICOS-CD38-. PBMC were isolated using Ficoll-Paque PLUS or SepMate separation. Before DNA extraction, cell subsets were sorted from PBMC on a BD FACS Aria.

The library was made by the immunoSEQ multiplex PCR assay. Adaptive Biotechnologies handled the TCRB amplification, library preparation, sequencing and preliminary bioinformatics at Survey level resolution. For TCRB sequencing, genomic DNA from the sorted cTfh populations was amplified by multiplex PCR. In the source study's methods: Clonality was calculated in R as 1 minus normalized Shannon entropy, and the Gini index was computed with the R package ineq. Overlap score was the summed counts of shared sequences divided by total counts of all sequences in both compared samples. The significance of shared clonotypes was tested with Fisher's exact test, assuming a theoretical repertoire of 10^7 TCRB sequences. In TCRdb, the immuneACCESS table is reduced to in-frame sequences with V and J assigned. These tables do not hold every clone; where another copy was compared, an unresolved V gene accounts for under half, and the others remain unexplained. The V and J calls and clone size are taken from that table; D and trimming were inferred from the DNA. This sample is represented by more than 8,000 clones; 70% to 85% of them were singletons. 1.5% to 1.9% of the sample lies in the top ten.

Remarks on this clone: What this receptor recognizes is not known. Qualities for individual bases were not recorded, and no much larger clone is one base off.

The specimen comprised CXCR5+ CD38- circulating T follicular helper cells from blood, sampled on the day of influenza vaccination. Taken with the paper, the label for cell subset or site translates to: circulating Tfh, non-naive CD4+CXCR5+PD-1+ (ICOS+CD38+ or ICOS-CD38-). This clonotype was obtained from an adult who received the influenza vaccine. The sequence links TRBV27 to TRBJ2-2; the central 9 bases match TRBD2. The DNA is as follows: TGTGCCAGCAGTTCACGACTAGCGGCGAACACCGGGGAGCTGTTTTTT. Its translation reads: CASSSRLAANTGELFF.